This TCR beta chain was sequenced in a study of OX40 agonist ivuxolimab in advanced cancers. Study-wide background: Three patients, one with hepatocellular carcinoma and two with cutaneous melanoma, achieved partial responses.

Trimming took off 0 bases at V and 7 bases at J, with 7 bases between the two ends. The CDR3 extends over 13 amino acids. Germline-derived CDR1 and CDR2 are SGDLS and YYNGEE. TCRdb's copy holds only in-frame clones and misses some; the assay was immunoSEQ multiplex PCR. The sample includes more than 40,000 clones, 88% of them seen just once. Overall study results and limits: At 0.1 to 3.0 mg/kg and by week 6, CD4+ and CD8+ T cells in the blood had expanded clonally. Expanded peripheral T cell antigen specificity was not determined.

Concerning this clone: Its antigen remains unknown.

This chain connects TRBV9 to TRBJ2-2; a weak D match, TRBD2 (6 bases). This TCR came from an adult with an advanced solid tumor such as melanoma, head and neck, liver or kidney cancer. This specimen consisted of CD4+ or CD8+ T cells sorted from blood, obtained in a trial of the OX40 agonist ivuxolimab. The CDR3 DNA reads TGTGCCAGCAGCGTAGTGGGAGGCGGGGAGCTGTTTTTT. Protein sequence: CASSVVGGGELFF. The full variable domain, completed using reference TRBV9 and TRBJ2-2, is DSGVTQTPKHLITATGQRVTLRCSPRSGDLSVYWYQQSLDQGLQFLIQYYNGEERAKGNILERFSAQQFPDLHSELNLSSLELGDSALYFCASSVVGGGELFFGEGSRLTVL.